This T cell receptor beta chain is drawn from a study of blood T cell repertoires in COVID-19. In the source study's methods: Amplification with reference gene primers provided the estimates of nucleated cell counts. Clones were sequenced by immunoSEQ multiplex PCR, and TCRdb holds only the in-frame ones, with some missing. V and J calls and clone size come straight from that table; D and trimming were deduced from the DNA. The data show about 150,000 clones, with roughly 78% seen just once and roughly 1.5% held by the top ten. The CDR3 length is 14 residues. Germline values: CDR1 MNHEY, CDR2 SVGAGI. The V and J ends lost 2 bases and 4 bases respectively, with 8 bases between them.

This rearrangement joins TRBV6-5 to TRBJ2-2, with D perhaps matching TRBD2 (6 bases). Specimen: peripheral blood. The receptor comes from a man older than 75 with acute or convalescent COVID-19. This CDR3 is CASSYEGGTGELFF. The CDR3 bases are TGTGCCAGCAGTTACGAGGGAGGCACCGGGGAGCTGTTTTTT.